The TCR beta chain under discussion was sequenced for a study of blood T cell repertoires in COVID-19. Looking at the study overall: The samples span acute and convalescent COVID-19 from the United States, Italy and Spain. The cDNA or gDNA used as material had been derived from T cells, B-cell-depleted T cells, or PBMCs.

The Seattle patients joined while their infection was active and were tracked longitudinally afterward. Germline trimming cut 6 bases from V and 7 bases from J; bases unmatched to any gene: 7. The CDR3 is 13 amino acids. Germline V gives CDR1 MNHNY, CDR2 SVGAGI (reference sequence). Original analysis: Amplifying reference gene primers gave estimates of nucleated cell counts. The data were produced by immunoSEQ multiplex PCR, yet TCRdb's version contains in-frame clones alone and is incomplete. That table is the source of V, J and clone size, and D and trimming were worked out from the DNA. This sample has 150,000 to 250,000 clones, with roughly 83% found just once.

The sample comprised peripheral blood. This rearrangement joins TRBV6-6 to TRBJ1-2; 8 bases match TRBD1. This receptor was obtained from a woman between 40 and 55 years old with COVID-19, enrolled during active disease. CDR3 protein: CASRSQGAGGYTF. CDR3 DNA sequence: TGTGCCAGCAGATCCCAGGGGGCGGGTGGCTACACCTTC.